This T cell receptor beta chain was captured by sequencing in a study of monozygotic twins with cystic fibrosis. About the research overall: Libraries were built from around 3 micrograms of fragmented DNA using approximately 15 PCR cycles.

About this clone itself: No antigen is known for it.

Sequencing was performed with immunoSEQ multiplex PCR; in TCRdb, only in-frame clones are kept and a portion is missing. This sample has some 32,000 clones, with about 96% found just once. The CDR3 runs 15 residues. V trimming: 1 base; J trimming: 0 bases; junction bases outside the gene matches: 4. CDR1 is SQVTM, CDR2 ANQGSEA, per germline. The study, taken as a whole, reports: Age, concordance and disease severity did not associate with shared CDR3 numbers. Low clonality (median about 0.0095) suggested a mostly naive repertoire. Unrelated CF individuals shared fewer identical clonotypes than monozygotic CF twins.

The specimen sequenced was blood. The chain recombines TRBV29-1 with TRBJ2-3; 7 positions match TRBD2. The receptor's source is a girl aged 2 to 9 with cystic fibrosis. CDR3: CSVEGGLGSTDTQYF. CDR3 in DNA: TGCAGCGTTGAAGGCGGACTAGGCAGCACAGATACGCAGTATTTT.